This TCR beta chain is from a study of spatial heterogeneity in lung cancer. From the 5' RACE reads, TCRdb called clonotypes with MiXCR, one entry per CDR3 protein. This sample has around 92,000 distinct CDR3 sequences, with approximately 12% found just once. Time point defined: sample taken at primary tumor resection. Sequenced material: PBMCs, taken at surgery. This sequence originates from a male donor with early-stage non-small cell lung cancer.

The CDR3 loop is CAIRPSTGTYEQYF. The CDR3 nucleotides are TGTGCCATCAGGCCCTCGACAGGGACGTACGAGCAGTACTTC. The V gene is TRBV10-3, the J gene TRBJ2-7; 7 nucleotides align to TRBD1. With V trimmed by 6 bases and J by 4 bases, 9 bases remained unmatched. This CDR3 has 14 amino acids. Germline values: CDR1 ENHRY, CDR2 SYGVKD.